This TCR beta chain came from a study of early stage breast cancer tumors. Study context: Of roughly 17 invasive breast tumors, approximately 11 were hormone receptor-positive, HER2-negative. Findings and caveats of the study: Bulk DNA sequencing of unsorted cells missed chain pairing and markers. Tumors had approximately 2.7-fold higher T cell density than normal breast.

The count of this clone is one. The antigen remains unidentified. The CDR3 has 19 residues. CDR1 is SGHTA and CDR2 is FQGTGA in the germline V gene. Trimming took off 5 bases at V and 0 bases at J, with 20 bases between the two ends. Here immunoSEQ multiplex PCR was the method, and the copy in TCRdb shows in-frame clones only, minus some. This table has 25,000 to 30,000 clones, roughly three fifths appearing once. The TCR originated in a person between 50 and 60 years old with breast cancer. The specimen was breast tumor tissue. The V and J genes are TRBV7-3 and TRBJ2-6; D tentatively fits TRBD1 or TRBD2 (5 bases each). In DNA form, the CDR3 reads TGTGCCAGCAGCCCGAATCCCGGGGCAAGACGCTCTGGGGCCAACGTCCTGACTTTC. Amino acids: CASSPNPGARRSGANVLTF.